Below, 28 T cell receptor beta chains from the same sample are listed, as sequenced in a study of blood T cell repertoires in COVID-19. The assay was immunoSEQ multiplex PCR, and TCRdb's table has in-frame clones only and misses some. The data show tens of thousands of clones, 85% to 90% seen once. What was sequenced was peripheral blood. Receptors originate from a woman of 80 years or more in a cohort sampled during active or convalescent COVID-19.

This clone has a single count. The CDR3 nucleotides are TGTGCCATCAGTGCGGGACCCGGGACAGGGGACAATGAGCAGTTCTTC. It is translated as CAISAGPGTGDNEQFF. This chain connects TRBV10-3 to TRBJ2-1; TRBD1 matches at 10 bases. The trim removed 4 bases at V and 5 bases at J, leaving 8 bases unmatched. The CDR3 runs to 16 residues. CDR1 is ENHRY and CDR2 is SYGVKD in the germline V gene.

Written as DNA, the CDR3 is TGTGCCATCGGGGAGAAGGGTATCTATAATTCACCCCTCCACTTT. This gives the protein CAIGEKGIYNSPLHF. The chain carries TRBV10-3 and TRBJ1-6; the D is unclear. CDR3 size: 15 residues. V dropped 8 bases and J dropped 3 bases, with 14 bases sitting between them. Per the germline V gene, CDR1 is ENHRY and CDR2 is SYGVKD.

CDR3: CAWSQRTGGHQPQHF. CDR3 in DNA: TGTGCCTGGAGCCAAAGGACAGGGGGTCATCAGCCCCAGCATTTT. The chain combines TRBV30 with TRBJ1-5; 10 bases agree with TRBD1. Germline CDR1 and CDR2: GTSNPN and SVGIG (reference sequence). With 3 bases clipped from V and 5 bases from J, the junction kept 7 bases outside the gene matches. This CDR3 region has 15 residues.

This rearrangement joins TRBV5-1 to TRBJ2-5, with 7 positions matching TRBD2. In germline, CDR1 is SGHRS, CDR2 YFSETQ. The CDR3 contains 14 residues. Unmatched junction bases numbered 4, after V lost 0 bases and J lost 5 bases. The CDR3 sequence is CASSLASGTETQYF. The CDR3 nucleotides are TGCGCCAGCAGCTTGGCAAGCGGGACTGAGACCCAGTACTTC.

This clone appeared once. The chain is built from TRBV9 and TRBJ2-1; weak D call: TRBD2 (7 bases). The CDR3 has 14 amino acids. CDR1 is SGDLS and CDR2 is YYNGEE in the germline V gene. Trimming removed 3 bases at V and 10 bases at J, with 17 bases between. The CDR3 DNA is TGTGCCAGCAGCGCCGCCGGGGGGCAGCGGGAGCAGTTCTTC. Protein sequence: CASSAAGGQREQFF.

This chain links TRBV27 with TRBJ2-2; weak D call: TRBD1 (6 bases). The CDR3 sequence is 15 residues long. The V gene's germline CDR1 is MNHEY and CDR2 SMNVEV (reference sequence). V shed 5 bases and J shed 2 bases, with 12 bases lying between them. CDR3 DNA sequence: TGTGCCAGCAGTCCCCAGGGGACCAACACCGGGGAGCTGTTTTTT. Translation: CASSPQGTNTGELFF.

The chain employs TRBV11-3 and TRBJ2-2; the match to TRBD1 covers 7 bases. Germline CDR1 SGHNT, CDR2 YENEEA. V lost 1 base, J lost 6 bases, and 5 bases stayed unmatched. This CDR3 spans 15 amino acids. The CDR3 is CASSLGQGSPGELFF. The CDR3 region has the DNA TGTGCCAGCAGCTTAGGACAGGGATCCCCCGGGGAGCTGTTTTTT.

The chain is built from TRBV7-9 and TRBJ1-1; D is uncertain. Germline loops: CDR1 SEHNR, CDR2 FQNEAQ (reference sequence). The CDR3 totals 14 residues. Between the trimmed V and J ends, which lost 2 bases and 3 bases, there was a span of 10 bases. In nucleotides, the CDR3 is TGTGCCAGCAGCTTACAGATCCGGGACACTGAAGCTTTCTTT. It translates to CASSLQIRDTEAFF.

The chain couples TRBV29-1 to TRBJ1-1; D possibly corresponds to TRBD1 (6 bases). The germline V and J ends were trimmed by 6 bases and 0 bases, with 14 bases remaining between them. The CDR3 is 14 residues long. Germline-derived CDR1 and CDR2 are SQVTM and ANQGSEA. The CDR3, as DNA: TGCAGCGTCGTTTGGGGGCTCATGAACACTGAAGCTTTCTTT. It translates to CSVVWGLMNTEAFF.

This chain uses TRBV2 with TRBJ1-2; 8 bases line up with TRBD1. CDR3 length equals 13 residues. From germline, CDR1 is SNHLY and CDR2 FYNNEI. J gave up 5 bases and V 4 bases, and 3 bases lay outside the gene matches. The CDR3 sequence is CASSVRQGYGYTF. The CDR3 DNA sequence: TGTGCCAGCAGTGTCCGACAGGGGTATGGCTACACCTTC. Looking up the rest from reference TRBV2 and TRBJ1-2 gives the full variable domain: EPEVTQTPSHQVTQMGQEVILRCVPISNHLYFYWYRQILGQKVEFLVSFYNNEISEKSEIFDDQFSVERPDGSNFTLKIRSTKLEDSAMYFCASSVRQGYGYTFGSGTRLTVV.

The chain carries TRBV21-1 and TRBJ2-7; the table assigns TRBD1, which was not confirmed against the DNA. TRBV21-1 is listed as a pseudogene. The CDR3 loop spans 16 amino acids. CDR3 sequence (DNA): TGTGCCAGCAGCAAAGGCCGGACAGGGTCCCCCTACGAGCAGTACTTC. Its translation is CASSKGRTGSPYEQYF.

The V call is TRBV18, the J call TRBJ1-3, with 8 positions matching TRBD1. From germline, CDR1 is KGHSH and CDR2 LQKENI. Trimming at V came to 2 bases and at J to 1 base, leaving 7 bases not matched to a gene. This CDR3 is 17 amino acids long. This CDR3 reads CASSPTPQGGSGNTIYF. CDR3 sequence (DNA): TGTGCCAGCTCACCAACCCCACAGGGGGGATCTGGAAACACCATATATTTT.

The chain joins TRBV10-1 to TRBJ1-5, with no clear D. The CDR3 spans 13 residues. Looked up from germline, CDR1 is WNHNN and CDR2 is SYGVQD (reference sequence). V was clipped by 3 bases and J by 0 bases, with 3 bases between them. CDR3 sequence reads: CASSDGSNQPQHF. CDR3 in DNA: TGCGCCAGCAGTGACGGTAGCAATCAGCCCCAGCATTTT.

As DNA, the CDR3 is TGTGCCAGCAGTGCTCGCCTCACAGGGTTGCGCACTGAAGCTTTCTTT. It is translated as CASSARLTGLRTEAFF. The chain couples TRBV6-4 to TRBJ1-1, with D possibly TRBD1 on 6 matching bases. The germline V gene encodes CDR1 MRHNA and CDR2 SNTAGT. Trimming shortened V by 4 bases and J by 4 bases, and 19 bases separated the two germline ends. There are 16 residues in the CDR3.

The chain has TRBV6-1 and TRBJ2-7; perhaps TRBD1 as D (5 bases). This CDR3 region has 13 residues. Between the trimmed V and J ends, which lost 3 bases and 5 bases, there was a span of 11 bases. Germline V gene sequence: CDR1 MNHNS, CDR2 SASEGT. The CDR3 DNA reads TGTGCCAGCAGTGATCCCAGGGTAGACGAGCAGTACGTC. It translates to CASSDPRVDEQYV.

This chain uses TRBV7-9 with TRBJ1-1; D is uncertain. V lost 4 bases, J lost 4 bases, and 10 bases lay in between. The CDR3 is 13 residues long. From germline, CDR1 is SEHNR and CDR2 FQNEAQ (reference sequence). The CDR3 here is CASSSFLSTEAFF. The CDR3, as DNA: TGTGCCAGCAGCTCATTTCTAAGCACTGAAGCTTTCTTT. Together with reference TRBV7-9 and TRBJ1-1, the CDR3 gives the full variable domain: DTGVSQNPRHKITKRGQNVTFRCDPISEHNRLYWYRQTLGQGPEFLTYFQNEAQLEKSRLLSDRFSAERPKGSFSTLEIQRTEQGDSAMYLCASSSFLSTEAFFGQGTRLTVV.

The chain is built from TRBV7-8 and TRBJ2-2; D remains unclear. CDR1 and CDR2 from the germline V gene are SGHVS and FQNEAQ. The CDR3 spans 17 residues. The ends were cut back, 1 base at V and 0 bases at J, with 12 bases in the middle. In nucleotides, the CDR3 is TGTGCCAGCAGCTTAGATGCGTGGGCCGCGAACACCGGGGAGCTGTTTTTT. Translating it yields CASSLDAWAANTGELFF.

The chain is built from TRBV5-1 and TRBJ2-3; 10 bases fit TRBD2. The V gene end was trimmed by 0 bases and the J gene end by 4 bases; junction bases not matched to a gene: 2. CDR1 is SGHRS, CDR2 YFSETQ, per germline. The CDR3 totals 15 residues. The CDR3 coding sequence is TGCGCCAGCAGCTTGGTAACTAGCGGGGCAGATACGCAGTATTTT. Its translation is CASSLVTSGADTQYF.

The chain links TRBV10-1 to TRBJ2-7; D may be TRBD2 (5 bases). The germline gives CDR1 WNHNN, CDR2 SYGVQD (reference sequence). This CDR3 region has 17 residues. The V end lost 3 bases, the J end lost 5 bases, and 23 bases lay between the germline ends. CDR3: CASSDPLGADLRDEQYV. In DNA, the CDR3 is TGCGCCAGCAGTGACCCTCTGGGAGCGGATTTACGGGACGAGCAGTACGTC.

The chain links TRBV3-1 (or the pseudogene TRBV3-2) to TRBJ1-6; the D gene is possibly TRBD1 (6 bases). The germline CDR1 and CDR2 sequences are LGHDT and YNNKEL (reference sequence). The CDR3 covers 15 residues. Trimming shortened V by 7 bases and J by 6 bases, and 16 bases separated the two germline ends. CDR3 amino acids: CASMGAGTSNSPLHF. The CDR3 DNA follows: TGTGCCAGCATGGGTGCCGGGACAAGTAATTCACCCCTCCACTTT.

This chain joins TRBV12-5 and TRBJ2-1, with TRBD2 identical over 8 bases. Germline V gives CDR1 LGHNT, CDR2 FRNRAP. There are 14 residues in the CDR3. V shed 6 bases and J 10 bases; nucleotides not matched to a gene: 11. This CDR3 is CASGRGLAGREQFF. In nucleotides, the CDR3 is TGTGCTAGTGGGAGAGGCCTAGCGGGTAGAGAGCAGTTCTTC.

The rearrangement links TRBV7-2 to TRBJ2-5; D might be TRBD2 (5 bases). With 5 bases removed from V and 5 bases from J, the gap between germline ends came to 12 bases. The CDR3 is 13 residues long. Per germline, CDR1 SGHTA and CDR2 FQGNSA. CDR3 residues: CASSPDWWETQYF. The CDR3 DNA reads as TGTGCCAGCAGCCCGGACTGGTGGGAGACCCAGTACTTC. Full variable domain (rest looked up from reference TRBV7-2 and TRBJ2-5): GAGVSQSPSNKVTEKGKDVELRCDPISGHTALYWYRQSLGQGLEFLIYFQGNSAPDKSGLPSDRFSAERTGGSVSTLTIQRTQQEDSAVYLCASSPDWWETQYFGPGTRLLVL.

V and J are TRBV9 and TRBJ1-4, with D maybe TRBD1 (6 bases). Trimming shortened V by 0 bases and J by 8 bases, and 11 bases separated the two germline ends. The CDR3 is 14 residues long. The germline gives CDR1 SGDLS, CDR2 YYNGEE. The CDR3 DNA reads TGTGCCAGCAGCGTAGGTCTGCAGGGGGAAAAACTGTTTTTT. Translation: CASSVGLQGEKLFF.

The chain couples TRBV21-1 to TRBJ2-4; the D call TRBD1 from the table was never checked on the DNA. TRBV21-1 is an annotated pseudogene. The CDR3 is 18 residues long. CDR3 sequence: CAGLTGIPTSIAKNIQYF. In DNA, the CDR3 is TGTGCCGGGCTTACAGGCATACCGACTTCTATAGCCAAAAACATTCAGTACTTC.

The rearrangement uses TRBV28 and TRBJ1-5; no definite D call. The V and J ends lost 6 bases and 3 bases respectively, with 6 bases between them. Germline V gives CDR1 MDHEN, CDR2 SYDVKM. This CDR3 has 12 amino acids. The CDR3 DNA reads TGTGCCAGCAGCCGCGACAATCAGCCCCAGCATTTT. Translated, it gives CASSRDNQPQHF. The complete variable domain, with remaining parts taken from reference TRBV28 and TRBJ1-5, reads DVKVTQSSRYLVKRTGEKVFLECVQDMDHENMFWYRQDPGLGLRLIYFSYDVKMKEKGDIPEGYSVSREKKERFSLILESASTNQTSMYLCASSRDNQPQHFGDGTRLSIL.

CDR3 nucleotides: TGTGCCAGTTCTTCTAGCGGGATATACAATGAGCAGTTCTTC. Translation: CASSSSGIYNEQFF. V is TRBV19 and J is TRBJ2-1; 9 nucleotides line up with TRBD2. V dropped 8 bases and J dropped 4; count of bases not matched to a gene: 6. From germline, CDR1 is LNHDA and CDR2 SQIVND (reference sequence). This CDR3 has 14 residues. The entire variable domain, with the rest obtained from reference TRBV19 and TRBJ2-1, is as follows: DGGITQSPKYLFRKEGQNVTLSCEQNLNHDAMYWYRQDPGQGLRLIYYSQIVNDFQKGDIAEGYSVSREKKESFPLTVTSAQKNPTAFYLCASSSSGIYNEQFFGPGTRLTVL.

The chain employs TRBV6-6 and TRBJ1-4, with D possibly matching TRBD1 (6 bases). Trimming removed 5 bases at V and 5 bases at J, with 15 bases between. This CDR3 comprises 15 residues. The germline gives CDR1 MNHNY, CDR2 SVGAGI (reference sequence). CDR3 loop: CASSIVEGGNEKLFF. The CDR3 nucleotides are TGTGCCAGCAGTATTGTGGAGGGGGGGAATGAAAAACTGTTTTTT.

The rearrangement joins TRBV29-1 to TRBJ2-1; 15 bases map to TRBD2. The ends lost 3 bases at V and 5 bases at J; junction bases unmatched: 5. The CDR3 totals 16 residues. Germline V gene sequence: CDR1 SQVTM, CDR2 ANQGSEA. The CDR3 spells CSVDGLAGGPNNEQFF. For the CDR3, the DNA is TGCAGCGTTGACGGACTAGCGGGAGGGCCGAACAATGAGCAGTTCTTC.